Ten or more counts support the clone carrying this T cell receptor (beta chain). The data stem from a study of T cells in Graves' hyperthyroidism and ophthalmopathy. RNA transcripts gave rise to amplified TCR beta CDR3 regions. HTBI primers were the set used in a first-round RT-PCR of the TCR CDR3. MiXCR was run by TCRdb on the multiplex PCR reads, yielding one entry per CDR3 protein. This sample has hundreds of thousands of distinct CDR3 sequences; 14% occur once, and the top ten carry about 10%. The V and J ends lost 3 bases and 2 bases respectively, with 17 bases between them. Germline assignment: CDR1 MNHEY and CDR2 SVGEGT. The CDR3 is made up of 16 amino acids.

The receptor was isolated from a woman under 30 with Graves' hyperthyroidism. The genes are TRBV6-2 or TRBV6-3 and TRBJ2-7; D is undetermined. Sequencing used blood. CDR3: CASSYPEQFSPYEQYF. The CDR3 DNA reads as TGTGCCAGCAGTTATCCGGAACAGTTCTCACCCTACGAGCAGTACTTC.